A single sample gave rise to the 18 T cell receptor beta chains below, sequenced in a study of T cells in Graves' hyperthyroidism and ophthalmopathy. Amplified TCR beta CDR3 regions derived from RNA transcripts. The HTBI primer set was used in a first-round RT-PCR of the TCR CDR3. TCRdb independently ran MiXCR on the multiplex PCR reads; one entry per CDR3 protein. The repertoire consists of 350,000 to 450,000 distinct CDR3 sequences, with over 12% occurring once and the leading ten covering 28%. Input material: blood. The receptors stem from a man aged 50 or older with Graves' ophthalmopathy.

This clonotype was counted at least ten times. V and J are TRBV5-8 and TRBJ2-2; either TRBD1 or TRBD2 may supply D (6 bases each). Germline V gene data show CDR1 as SGHTS and CDR2 as YDEGEE. The CDR3 sequence is 14 residues long. V was pared by 2 bases and J by 6 bases, with 11 bases between. The CDR3 DNA follows: TGTGCCAGCAGCTTTGGGGGGCGCGCCGGGGAGCTGTTTTTT. Encoded protein: CASSFGGRAGELFF.

The chain recombines TRBV28 with TRBJ1-6, with D possibly being TRBD1 (6 bases). Looked up from germline, CDR1 is MDHEN and CDR2 is SYDVKM. V was pared by 7 bases and J by 10 bases, with 26 bases between. The CDR3 runs 17 residues. CDR3 amino acids: CASTPLGATGNRSPLHF. For the CDR3, the DNA is TGTGCCAGCACCCCCCTGGGGGCCACGGGAAATAGGTCACCCCTCCACTTT.

This clonotype was observed at least ten times. This chain joins TRBV5-1 and TRBJ2-1; TRBD1 agrees at 7 bases. The CDR3 contains 15 residues. V trimming: 1 base; J trimming: 4 bases; junction bases outside the gene matches: 5. Germline V lookup: CDR1 SGHRS, CDR2 YFSETQ. The CDR3 sequence is CASSLYRGRYNEQFF. The CDR3 DNA is TGCGCCAGCAGCTTGTACAGGGGACGATACAATGAGCAGTTCTTC. The whole variable domain, filled in from reference TRBV5-1 and TRBJ2-1, reads KAGVTQTPRYLIKTRGQQVTLSCSPISGHRSVSWYQQTPGQGLQFLFEYFSETQRNKGNFPGRFSGRQFSNSRSEMNVSTLELGDSALYLCASSLYRGRYNEQFFGPGTRLTVL.

This clonotype was seen a handful of times. The V and J genes are TRBV7-3 and TRBJ2-3; no firm D call. V lost 1 base to trimming and J lost 2 bases, with 13 bases between them. This CDR3 contains 16 residues. Germline V lookup: CDR1 SGHTA, CDR2 FQGTGA. The CDR3 loop reads CASSLSAKTPTDTQYF. CDR3 sequence (DNA): TGTGCCAGCAGCTTAAGCGCCAAAACCCCCACAGATACGCAGTATTTT.

This clonotype was observed at least ten times. The chain combines TRBV12-3 or TRBV12-4 with TRBJ1-1; perhaps TRBD1 as D (6 bases). The CDR3 loop spans 13 amino acids. V was clipped by 5 bases and J by 4 bases, with 11 bases between them. The CDR3 is CASSTQGFTEAFF. The DNA of the CDR3 is TGTGCCAGCAGTACACAGGGTTTCACTGAAGCTTTCTTT.

This clonotype was seen ten or more times. The chain joins TRBV20-1 to TRBJ2-5; a weak D match, TRBD2 (5 bases). CDR3 length equals 16 residues. Germline CDR1 is DFQATT and CDR2 is SNEGSKA (reference sequence). The V end lost 0 bases, the J end lost 1 base, and 15 bases lay between the germline ends. The CDR3 spells CSAREEGASLQETQYF. The CDR3 region has the DNA TGCAGTGCTAGAGAAGAGGGCGCATCCCTCCAAGAGACCCAGTACTTC.

The genes are TRBV12-3 or TRBV12-4 and TRBJ1-2; no clear D. CDR3 length: 12 amino acids. Trimming left V 7 bases short and J 5 bases short, with 11 bases between. CDR3 protein: CASKGGRYGYTF. Here the CDR3 DNA reads TGTGCCAGCAAAGGAGGGCGGTATGGCTACACCTTC.

This clonotype occurred a few times. The chain links TRBV12-3 or TRBV12-4 to TRBJ2-4; a possible D gene is TRBD2 (6 bases). The CDR3 is 17 amino acids. The V end lost 2 bases, the J end lost 2 bases, and 16 bases lay between the germline ends. The CDR3 is CASSLTAGGGPKNIQYF. Here the CDR3 DNA reads TGTGCCAGCAGTTTAACGGCAGGTGGAGGGCCCAAAAACATTCAGTACTTC.

This clonotype was recorded many times. This chain links TRBV28 with TRBJ2-7; a possible D gene is TRBD1 (6 bases). CDR1 MDHEN and CDR2 SYDVKM come from the germline V gene. The CDR3 loop spans 13 amino acids. The CDR3 DNA sequence: TGTGCGGTCGTCGGCAGGGGTGTCTACGAGCAGTACTTC. This codes for CAVVGRGVYEQYF.

This clonotype was seen only a few times. The rearrangement uses TRBV9 and TRBJ1-2; a weak D match, TRBD1 (5 bases). Germline V gene lookup returns CDR1 SGDLS and CDR2 YYNGEE. This CDR3 region has 15 residues. Deletions cut 3 bases from V and 3 bases from J, with 15 bases between. DNA of the CDR3: TGTGCCAGCAGCGAGGAACCCACAGGATACTATGGCTACACCTTC. Its protein is CASSEEPTGYYGYTF.

The J gene is TRBJ2-3, the V gene TRBV11-2; 7 bases line up with TRBD2. CDR3 length equals 18 residues. Germline CDR1 reads SGHAT; CDR2 reads FQNNGV. With V trimmed by 1 base and J by 3 bases, 13 bases remained unmatched. The CDR3 sequence: CASSLAFLAGERTDTQYF. The CDR3 region has the DNA TGTGCCAGCAGCTTAGCGTTTTTGGCGGGAGAACGTACAGATACGCAGTATTTT.

This clonotype was observed a handful of times. CDR3 sequence reads: CASSFPAGASYTGELFF. The CDR3, as DNA: TGTGCCAGTAGTTTCCCAGCGGGAGCTTCGTACACCGGGGAGCTGTTTTTT. V is TRBV19 and J is TRBJ2-2; 8 positions match TRBD2. The germline V gene encodes CDR1 LNHDA and CDR2 SQIVND (reference sequence). The V gene end was trimmed by 5 bases and the J gene end by 3 bases; junction bases not matched to a gene: 11. The CDR3 is 17 residues long.

The chain couples TRBV20-1 to TRBJ2-1; 7 bases match TRBD2. The CDR3 contains 15 residues. Germline V gene data show CDR1 as DFQATT and CDR2 as SNEGSKA (reference sequence). J lost 0 bases, V lost 4 bases, and 6 bases had no gene match. The CDR3, as DNA: TGCAGTGCTACTAGCGGTACAAGCTCCTACAATGAGCAGTTCTTC. Amino acids: CSATSGTSSYNEQFF.

This clonotype was observed at least ten times. The chain joins TRBV15 to TRBJ1-2; 8 nucleotides align to TRBD1. The CDR3 is 16 residues long. Germline CDR1 and CDR2: LNHNV and YYDKDF (reference sequence). The J segment lost 8 bases and the V segment lost 0 bases, leaving 11 bases of the junction unmatched. Written as DNA, the CDR3 is TGTGCCACCAGCAGAGATCTGATCAGGGGGCGGCTGGGCTACACCTTC. As protein: CATSRDLIRGRLGYTF.

This clonotype was seen ten or more times. The chain recombines TRBV28 with TRBJ1-1; tentatively, D is TRBD1 (6 bases). The CDR3 is 15 amino acids. Trimming pared 1 base from V and 4 bases from J, leaving 13 bases between. Germline V gene data show CDR1 as MDHEN and CDR2 as SYDVKM. This CDR3 reads CASSLYSGAGTEAFF. The CDR3 DNA sequence: TGTGCCAGCAGTTTATATTCAGGGGCCGGCACTGAAGCTTTCTTT.

The rearrangement uses TRBV28 and TRBJ2-7; TRBD2 agrees at 8 bases. The CDR3 contains 14 residues. Germline trimming cut 7 bases from V and 6 bases from J; bases unmatched to any gene: 11. Germline CDR1 reads MDHEN; CDR2 reads SYDVKM. CDR3 sequence: CASTLGLGPREQYF. The CDR3 DNA is TGTGCCAGCACTCTGGGACTAGGCCCTCGCGAGCAGTACTTC.

Regarding this clonotype: The CDR3 does not end in the conserved phenylalanine or tryptophan, so this is likely a read error. The CDR3 loop reads CSVEIWETAYNEQFL. DNA for the CDR3: TGCAGCGTTGAAATCTGGGAAACGGCCTACAATGAGCAGTTCCTC. The rearrangement uses TRBV29-1 and TRBJ2-1; D unclear. CDR1 is SQVTM and CDR2 is ANQGSEA in the germline V gene. The CDR3 sequence is 15 residues long. V was cut by 2 bases and J by 2 bases, with 13 bases left in between.

The gene calls are TRBV7-9 and TRBJ2-6; tentatively, D is TRBD1 or TRBD2 (5 bases each). CDR3 length equals 18 residues. The V end was cut by 2 bases, the J end by 0 bases, with 14 bases between. The germline gives CDR1 SEHNR, CDR2 FQNEAQ (reference sequence). Written as DNA, the CDR3 is TGTGCCAGCAGCTTACTGGGACGGACGACCTCTGGGGCCAACGTCCTGACTTTC. Translation gives CASSLLGRTTSGANVLTF.